A single T cell receptor (beta chain) is shown here with its context. In the authors' workflow: Estimation of nucleated cell counts was performed using reference gene primer amplification. Clones were sequenced by immunoSEQ multiplex PCR, and TCRdb holds only the in-frame ones, with some missing. D and trimming come from the DNA, and the V and J calls and clone size come from that table. The profile shows roughly 140,000 clones, approximately 80% of them singletons. Across about two dozen US areas, participants ranged in age from roughly 18 to 95 years. Which cohort a participant joined came from the clinical history participants gave. This record belongs to a study of blood T cell repertoires in COVID-19. There are 16 residues in the CDR3. The J segment lost 6 bases and the V segment lost 4 bases, leaving 7 bases of the junction unmatched. The germline CDR1 and CDR2 sequences are ENHRY and SYGVKD.

This sequence originates from a woman under 30 who had been exposed to COVID-19. The chain employs TRBV10-3 and TRBJ2-2; 11 bases fit TRBD2. What was sequenced was PBMCs or T cells enriched from blood (not recorded which). The CDR3 nucleotides read TGTGCCATCAGTGGGACCCAACTAGCGGGAGCCGGGGAGCTGTTTTTT. Protein sequence: CAISGTQLAGAGELFF.